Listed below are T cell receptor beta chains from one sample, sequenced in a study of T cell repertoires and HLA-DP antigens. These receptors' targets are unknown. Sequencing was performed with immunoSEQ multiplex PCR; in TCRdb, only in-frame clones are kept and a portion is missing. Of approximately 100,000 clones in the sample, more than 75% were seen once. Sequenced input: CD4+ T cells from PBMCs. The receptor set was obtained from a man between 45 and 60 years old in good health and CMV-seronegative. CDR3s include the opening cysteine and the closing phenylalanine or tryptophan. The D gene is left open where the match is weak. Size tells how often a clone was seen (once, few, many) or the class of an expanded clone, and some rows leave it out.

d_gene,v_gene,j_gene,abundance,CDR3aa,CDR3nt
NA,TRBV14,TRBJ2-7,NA,CASSQAVVPYEQYF,TGTGCCAGCAGCCAAGCGGTAGTTCCCTACGAGCAGTACTTC
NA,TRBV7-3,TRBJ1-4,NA,CASSSSGPILGTNEKLFF,TGTGCCAGCAGCTCCTCCGGTCCCATCCTCGGAACTAATGAAAAACTGTTTTTT
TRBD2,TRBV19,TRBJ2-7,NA,CASSMRTSGAVEQYF,TGTGCCAGTAGTATGCGGACTAGCGGGGCCGTCGAGCAGTACTTC
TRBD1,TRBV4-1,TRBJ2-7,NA,CASSPSGTGWAPYEQYF,TGCGCCAGCAGCCCATCCGGGACAGGGTGGGCCCCCTACGAGCAGTACTTC
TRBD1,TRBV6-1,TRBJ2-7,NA,CASSGDRGYEQYF,TGTGCCAGCAGTGGGGACAGGGGCTACGAGCAGTACTTC
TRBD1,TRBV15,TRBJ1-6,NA,CATSGQGYNSPLHF,TGTGCCACCAGCGGACAGGGCTATAATTCACCCCTCCACTTT
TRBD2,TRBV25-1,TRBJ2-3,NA,CASRATSGVSGTQYF,TGTGCCAGCAGGGCGACTAGCGGGGTTTCCGGTACGCAGTATTTT
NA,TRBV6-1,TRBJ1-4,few,CASIRQVNEKLFF,TGTGCCAGCATCCGACAGGTTAATGAAAAACTGTTTTTT
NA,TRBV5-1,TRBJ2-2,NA,CASSITQSTGELFF,TGCGCCAGCAGCATAACCCAGAGCACCGGGGAGCTGTTTTTT
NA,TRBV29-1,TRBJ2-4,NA,CSARGAGKNIQYF,TGCAGCGCTCGGGGGGCAGGGAAAAACATTCAGTACTTC
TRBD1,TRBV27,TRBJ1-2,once,CASSLRPGGGYGYTF,TGTGCCAGCAGTTTAAGGCCAGGGGGCGGCTATGGCTACACCTTC
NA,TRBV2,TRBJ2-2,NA,CASRDSYTGELFF,TGTGCCAGCAGGGACAGTTACACCGGGGAGCTGTTTTTT
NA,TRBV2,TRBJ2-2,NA,CASSPQARVGELFF,TGTGCCAGCTCCCCCCAAGCTAGAGTAGGGGAGCTGTTTTTT
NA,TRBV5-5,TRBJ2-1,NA,CASSSLRVVAYNEQFF,TGTGCCAGCAGCTCACTACGGGTAGTAGCCTACAATGAGCAGTTCTTC
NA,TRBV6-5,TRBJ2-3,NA,CASSYEGRAQYF,TGTGCCAGCAGTTACGAGGGACGAGCGCAGTATTTT
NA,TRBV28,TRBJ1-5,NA,CASGFVSNQPQHF,TGTGCCAGCGGCTTTGTTAGCAATCAGCCCCAGCATTTT
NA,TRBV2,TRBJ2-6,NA,CASSLSSGFSGANVLTF,TGTGCCAGCAGTTTGTCCTCGGGGTTCTCTGGGGCCAACGTCCTGACTTTC
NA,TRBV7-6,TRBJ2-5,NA,CASSLRGRQETQYF,TGTGCCAGCAGCCTAAGGGGGAGACAAGAGACCCAGTACTTC
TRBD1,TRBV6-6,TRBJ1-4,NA,CASSSSGGMGEKLFF,TGTGCCAGCAGTTCGTCAGGGGGAATGGGGGAAAAACTGTTTTTT
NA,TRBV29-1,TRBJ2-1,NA,CSVEGAGGNEQFF,TGCAGCGTTGAAGGGGCCGGAGGTAATGAGCAGTTCTTC
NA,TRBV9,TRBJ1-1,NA,CASSAAGGTEAFF,TGTGCCAGCAGCGCCGCGGGAGGCACTGAAGCTTTCTTT
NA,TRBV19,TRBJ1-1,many,CASSIAGLGAFF,TGTGCCAGTAGTATAGCCGGCTTGGGGGCTTTCTTT
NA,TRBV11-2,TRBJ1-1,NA,CASSLGSENTEAFF,TGTGCCAGCAGCTTAGGGTCAGAGAACACTGAAGCTTTCTTT
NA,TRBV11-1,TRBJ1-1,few,CASSQSVNTEAFF,TGTGCCAGCAGTCAGAGTGTGAACACTGAAGCTTTCTTT
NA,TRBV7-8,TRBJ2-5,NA,CASSLSGQVKETQYF,TGTGCCAGCAGCCTTTCGGGACAAGTAAAGGAGACCCAGTACTTC
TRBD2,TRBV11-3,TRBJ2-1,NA,CASSPTSGSHIYEQFF,TGTGCCAGCAGCCCAACTAGCGGGAGTCATATTTATGAGCAGTTCTTC
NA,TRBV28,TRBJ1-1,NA,CASSSGPREVNTEAFF,TGTGCCAGCAGTTCCGGACCCCGGGAGGTGAACACTGAAGCTTTCTTT
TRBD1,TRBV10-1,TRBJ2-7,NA,CASSIQGGYEQYF,TGCGCCAGCAGTATACAGGGGGGCTACGAGCAGTACTTC
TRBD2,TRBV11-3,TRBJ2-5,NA,CASSPRAGGETQYF,TGTGCCAGCAGCCCAAGAGCGGGGGGAGAGACCCAGTACTTC
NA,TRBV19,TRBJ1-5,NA,CASCRAGGGKPQHF,TGTGCCTCCTGCCGGGCAGGAGGTGGGAAGCCCCAGCATTTT
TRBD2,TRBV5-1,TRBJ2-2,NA,CASSLVATSGYSNTGELFF,TGCGCCAGCAGCTTGGTCGCGACTAGCGGGTACTCGAACACCGGGGAGCTGTTTTTT
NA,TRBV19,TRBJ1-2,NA,CASGLENYGYTF,TGTGCCAGCGGACTGGAGAACTATGGCTACACCTTC
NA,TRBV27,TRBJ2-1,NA,CASRASIANEQFF,TGTGCCAGCAGGGCCAGTATTGCCAATGAGCAGTTCTTC
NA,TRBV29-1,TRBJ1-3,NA,CSVVVSGNTIYF,TGCAGCGTTGTTGTCTCTGGAAACACCATATATTTT
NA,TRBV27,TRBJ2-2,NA,CASSLLGLLRAGELFF,TGTGCCAGCAGTTTATTGGGTCTGTTGCGCGCCGGGGAGCTGTTTTTT
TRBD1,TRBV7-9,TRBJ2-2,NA,CASGVRGPGELFF,TGTGCCAGCGGGGTCAGGGGGCCCGGGGAGCTGTTTTTT
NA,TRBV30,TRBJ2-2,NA,CAWSKLNTGELFF,TGTGCCTGGAGTAAACTGAACACCGGGGAGCTGTTTTTT
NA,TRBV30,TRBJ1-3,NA,CAWSLQQGRSSGNTIYF,TGTGCCTGGAGTCTTCAACAGGGACGGAGCTCTGGAAACACCATATATTTT
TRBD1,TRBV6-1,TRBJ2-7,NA,CASSTGQGRYEQYF,TGTGCCAGCAGTACGGGACAGGGGCGCTACGAGCAGTACTTC
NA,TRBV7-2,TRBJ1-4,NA,CASSPAGRIEKLFF,TGTGCCAGCAGCCCCGCCGGGAGAATCGAAAAACTGTTTTTT
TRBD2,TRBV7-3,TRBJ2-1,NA,CASSRGLAGFSSYNEQFF,TGTGCCAGCAGCAGGGGACTAGCGGGGTTCTCCTCCTACAATGAGCAGTTCTTC
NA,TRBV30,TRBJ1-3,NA,CAWRRVSGNTIYF,TGTGCCTGGAGGAGGGTCTCTGGAAACACCATATATTTT
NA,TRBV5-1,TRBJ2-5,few,CASSWGVGETQYF,TGCGCCAGCAGCTGGGGCGTCGGGGAGACCCAGTACTTC
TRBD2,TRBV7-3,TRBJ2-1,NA,CASSLGLAGNEQFF,TGTGCCAGCAGCTTGGGACTAGCGGGTAATGAGCAGTTCTTC
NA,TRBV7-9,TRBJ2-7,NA,CASSATVYEQYF,TGTGCCAGCAGCGCGACGGTTTACGAGCAGTACTTC
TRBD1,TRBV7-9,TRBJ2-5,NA,CASSLTPGGPYQETQYF,TGTGCCAGCAGCTTAACACCAGGGGGTCCGTACCAAGAGACCCAGTACTTC
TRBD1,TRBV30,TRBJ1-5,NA,CAWSDRAGQPQHF,TGTGCCTGGAGCGACAGGGCGGGACAGCCCCAGCATTTT
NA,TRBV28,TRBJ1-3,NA,CASISGNGNTIYF,TGTGCCAGCATCTCAGGGAACGGAAACACCATATATTTT
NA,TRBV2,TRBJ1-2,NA,CASSEVRSYGYTF,TGTGCCAGCAGTGAAGTCAGATCATATGGCTACACCTTC
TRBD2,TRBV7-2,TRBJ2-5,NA,CASSFYSGTQETQYF,TGTGCCAGCAGCTTCTATAGCGGGACCCAAGAGACCCAGTACTTC
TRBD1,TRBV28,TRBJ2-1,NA,CASSQSGTGLNREQFF,TGTGCCAGCAGCCAGTCCGGGACAGGGCTCAATAGGGAGCAGTTCTTC
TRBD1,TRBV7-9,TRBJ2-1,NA,CASSRFLGQGSHEQFF,TGTGCCAGCAGCCGCTTTCTAGGACAGGGTTCCCATGAGCAGTTCTTC
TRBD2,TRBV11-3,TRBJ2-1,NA,CASSPTSGPFDEQFF,TGTGCCAGCAGCCCGACTAGCGGACCCTTCGATGAGCAGTTCTTC
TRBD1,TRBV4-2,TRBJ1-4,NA,CASSQPTGENEKLFF,TGTGCCAGCAGCCAACCGACAGGGGAGAATGAAAAACTGTTTTTT